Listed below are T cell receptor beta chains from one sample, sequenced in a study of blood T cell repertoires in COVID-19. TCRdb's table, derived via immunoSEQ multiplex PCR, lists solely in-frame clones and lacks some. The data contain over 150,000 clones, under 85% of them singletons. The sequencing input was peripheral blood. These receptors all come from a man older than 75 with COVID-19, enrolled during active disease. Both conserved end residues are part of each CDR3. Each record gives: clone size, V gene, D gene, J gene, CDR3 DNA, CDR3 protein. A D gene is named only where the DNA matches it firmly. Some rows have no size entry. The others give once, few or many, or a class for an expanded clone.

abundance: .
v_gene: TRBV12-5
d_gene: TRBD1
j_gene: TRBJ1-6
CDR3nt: TGTGCTAGTGGTTTCACTAACACAGGGGTTCGGTCACCCCTCCACTTT
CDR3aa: CASGFTNTGVRSPLHF

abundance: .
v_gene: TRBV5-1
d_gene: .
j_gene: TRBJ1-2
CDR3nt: TGCGCCAGCAGCTTGGCCGACGGCACTACTTATGGCTACACCTTC
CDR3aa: CASSLADGTTYGYTF

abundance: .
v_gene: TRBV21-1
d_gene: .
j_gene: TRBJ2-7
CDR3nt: TGTGCCAGCAGCAAAAGACTAGCGGGGCGCGAGCAGTACTTC
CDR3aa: CASSKRLAGREQYF

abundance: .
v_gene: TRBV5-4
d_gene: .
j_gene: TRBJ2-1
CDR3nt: TGTGCCAGCAGCTTGGGTAGTTATGAGCAGTTCTTC
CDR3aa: CASSLGSYEQFF

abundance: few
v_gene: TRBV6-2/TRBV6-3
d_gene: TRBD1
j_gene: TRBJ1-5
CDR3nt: TGTGCCAGCAGTTACTCCACGACAGGGGGGAGCAATCAGCCCCAGCATTTT
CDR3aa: CASSYSTTGGSNQPQHF

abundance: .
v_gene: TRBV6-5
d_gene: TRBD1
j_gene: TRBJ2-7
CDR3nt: TGTGCCAGCAGTTACACGGGACAGGGGATATACGAGCAGTACTTC
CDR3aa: CASSYTGQGIYEQYF

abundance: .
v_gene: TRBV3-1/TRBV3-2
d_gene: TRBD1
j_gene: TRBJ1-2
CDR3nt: TGTGCCAGCAGCCGCCTACAGGGGGCGGGCGGCTACACCTTC
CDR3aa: CASSRLQGAGGYTF

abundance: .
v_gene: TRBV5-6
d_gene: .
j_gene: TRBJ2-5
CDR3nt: TGTGCCAGCAGCTCCCAGGGGAGCTATATCCAAGAGACCCAGTACTTC
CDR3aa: CASSSQGSYIQETQYF

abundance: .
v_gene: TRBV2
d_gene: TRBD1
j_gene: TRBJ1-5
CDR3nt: TGTGCCAGCAGCGATCCGGGACAGTCAGACAATCAGCCCCAGCATTTT
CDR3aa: CASSDPGQSDNQPQHF

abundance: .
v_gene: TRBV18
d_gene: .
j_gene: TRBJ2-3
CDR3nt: TGTGCCAGCTCACTGACAGCCACAGATACGCAGTATTTT
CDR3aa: CASSLTATDTQYF

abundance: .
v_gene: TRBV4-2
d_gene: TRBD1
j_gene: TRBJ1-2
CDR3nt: TGTGCCAGCAGAAACGGGACAGGGATTGTCGGGGGCTACACCTTC
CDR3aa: CASRNGTGIVGGYTF

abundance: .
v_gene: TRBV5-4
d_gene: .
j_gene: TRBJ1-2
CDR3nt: TGTGCCAGCAGCTTGGCCGGTCGATACGCTTATGGCTACACCTTC
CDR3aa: CASSLAGRYAYGYTF

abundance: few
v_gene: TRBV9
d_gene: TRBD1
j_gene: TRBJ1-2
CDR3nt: TGTGCCAGCAGCCAGGGACAGTTAGGCTACACCTTC
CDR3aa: CASSQGQLGYTF

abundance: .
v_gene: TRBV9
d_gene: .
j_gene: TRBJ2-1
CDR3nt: TGTGCCAGCAGCGTAGGGGGGGTCAATGAGCAGTTCTTC
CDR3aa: CASSVGGVNEQFF

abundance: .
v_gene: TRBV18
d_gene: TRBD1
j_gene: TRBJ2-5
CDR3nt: TGTGCCAGCTCACTAGGGACAGGGACAACGGGGGAGACCCAGTACTTC
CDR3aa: CASSLGTGTTGETQYF